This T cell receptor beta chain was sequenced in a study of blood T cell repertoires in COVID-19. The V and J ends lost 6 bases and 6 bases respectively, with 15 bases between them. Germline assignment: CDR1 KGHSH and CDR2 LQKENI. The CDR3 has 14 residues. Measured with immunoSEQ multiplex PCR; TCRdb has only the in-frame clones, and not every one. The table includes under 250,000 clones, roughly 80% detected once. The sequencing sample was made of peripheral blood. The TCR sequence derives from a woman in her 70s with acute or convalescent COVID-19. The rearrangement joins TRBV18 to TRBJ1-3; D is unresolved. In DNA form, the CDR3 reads TGTGCCAGCTCCTCGGGAAGACAAGAAAACACCATATATTTT. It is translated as CASSSGRQENTIYF.